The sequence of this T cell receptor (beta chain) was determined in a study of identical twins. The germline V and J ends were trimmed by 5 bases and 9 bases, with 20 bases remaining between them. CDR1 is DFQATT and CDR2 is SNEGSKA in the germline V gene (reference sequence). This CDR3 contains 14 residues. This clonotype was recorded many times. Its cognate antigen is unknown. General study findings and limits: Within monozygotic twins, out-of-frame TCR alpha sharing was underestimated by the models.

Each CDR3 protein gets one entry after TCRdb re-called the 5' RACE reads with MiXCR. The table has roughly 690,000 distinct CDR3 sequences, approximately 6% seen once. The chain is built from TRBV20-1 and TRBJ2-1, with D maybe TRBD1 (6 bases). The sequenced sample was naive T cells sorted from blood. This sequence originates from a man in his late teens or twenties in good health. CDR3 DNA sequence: TGCAGTGCTCCCGGCACCGGGACATACCCTGAGCAGTTCTTC. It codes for CSAPGTGTYPEQFF.